A single sample is the source of the 31 T cell receptor beta chains below, sequenced in a study of blood T cell repertoires in COVID-19. Sequencing used immunoSEQ multiplex PCR; TCRdb keeps in-frame clones, though not all of them. The sample yields 40,000 to 60,000 clones, more than 85% seen once. Material for sequencing was peripheral blood. The receptor set was obtained from a man between 60 and 75 years old with COVID-19, enrolled during active disease.

The CDR3 DNA reads as TGCGCCAGCAGCCTTAAAGCGGGAACAGATACGCAGTATTTT. It yields the protein CASSLKAGTDTQYF. The genes are TRBV4-3 and TRBJ2-3, with TRBD2 matching over 7 bases. V lost 4 bases, J lost 3 bases, and 4 bases stayed unmatched. The germline gives CDR1 LGHNA, CDR2 YSLEER. The CDR3 extends over 14 amino acids.

The V gene is TRBV6-2 or TRBV6-3, the J gene TRBJ2-6; 10 bases match TRBD1. The CDR3 contains 19 residues. Per germline, CDR1 MNHEY and CDR2 SVGEGT. V dropped 0 bases and J dropped 1; count of bases not matched to a gene: 6. CDR3 loop: CASSYSGTGVFSGANVLTF. In DNA, the CDR3 is TGTGCCAGCAGTTACTCGGGGACAGGGGTATTTTCTGGGGCCAACGTCCTGACTTTC.

V and J are TRBV19 and TRBJ2-7; 10 bases are shared with TRBD2. The CDR3 has 15 residues. V was pared by 5 bases and J by 1 base, with 5 bases of the junction left unmatched. Per germline, CDR1 LNHDA and CDR2 SQIVND (reference sequence). The CDR3, as DNA: TGTGCCAGTAGTTTAACTAGCGGGATATCCTACGAGCAGTACTTC. Translating gives CASSLTSGISYEQYF.

The chain links TRBV28 to TRBJ1-1; D is unclear. Germline V gene lookup returns CDR1 MDHEN and CDR2 SYDVKM. Trimming took off 1 base at V and 1 base at J, with 4 bases between the two ends. This CDR3 is 13 amino acids long. The CDR3 reads CASSLSTNTEAFF. The CDR3 bases are TGTGCCAGCAGTTTATCTACGAACACTGAAGCTTTCTTT.

This clone appeared a single time. This sequence joins TRBV14 and TRBJ2-7; 7 nucleotides match TRBD2. With 1 base clipped from V and 0 bases from J, the junction kept 9 bases outside the gene matches. Per germline, CDR1 SGHDN and CDR2 FVKESK. This CDR3 has 17 residues. CDR3 loop: CASSQAGGRRLSYEQYF. CDR3 nucleotides: TGTGCCAGCAGCCAAGCGGGGGGACGGAGACTCTCCTACGAGCAGTACTTC.

This sequence joins TRBV7-6 and TRBJ2-1; D possibly corresponds to TRBD1 (6 bases). Trimming shortened V by 5 bases and J by 7 bases, and 18 bases separated the two germline ends. The CDR3 has 15 residues. The germline CDR1 and CDR2 sequences are SGHVS and FNYEAQ. CDR3 sequence: CASSPWAGESNEQFF. CDR3 nucleotides: TGTGCCAGCAGCCCCTGGGCAGGGGAGTCTAATGAGCAGTTCTTC.

This clone has only one observation. The chain uses TRBV6-5 and TRBJ2-7; D might be TRBD1 (6 bases). This CDR3 region has 14 residues. The germline V gene encodes CDR1 MNHEY and CDR2 SVGAGI. V was shortened by 1 base and J by 2 bases, with 9 bases between the two germline ends. This CDR3 reads CASSYYAGAYEQYF. As DNA, the CDR3 is TGTGCCAGCAGTTACTATGCAGGGGCCTACGAGCAGTACTTC.

The chain joins TRBV19 to TRBJ1-1, with TRBD1 matching 10 bases. V lost 5 bases, J lost 10 bases, and 10 bases stayed unmatched. The CDR3 has 14 residues. Looked up from germline, CDR1 is LNHDA and CDR2 is SQIVND (reference sequence). The CDR3 is CASSLGTGVVRAFF. As DNA, the CDR3 is TGTGCCAGTAGTTTAGGGACAGGGGTAGTTCGAGCTTTCTTT. The variable domain in full, with the rest retrieved from reference TRBV19 and TRBJ1-1, is DGGITQSPKYLFRKEGQNVTLSCEQNLNHDAMYWYRQDPGQGLRLIYYSQIVNDFQKGDIAEGYSVSREKKESFPLTVTSAQKNPTAFYLCASSLGTGVVRAFFGQGTRLTVV.

The V and J genes are TRBV30 and TRBJ1-1; D might be TRBD1 (5 bases). Trimming removed 8 bases at V and 0 bases at J, with 16 bases between. CDR1 GTSNPN and CDR2 SVGIG come from the germline V gene (reference sequence). This CDR3 spans 14 amino acids. CDR3 DNA sequence: TGTGCCCGAACGGGGGGGGGTTTGAACACTGAAGCTTTCTTT. It yields the protein CARTGGGLNTEAFF.

J is TRBJ1-6 and V is TRBV2; D uncertain. V was shortened by 3 bases and J by 7 bases, with 13 bases between the two germline ends. CDR1 is SNHLY, CDR2 FYNNEI, per germline. This CDR3 contains 15 residues. The CDR3 reads CASSDRGRVNSPLHF. As DNA, the CDR3 is TGTGCCAGCAGTGACCGCGGCCGAGTAAATTCACCCCTCCACTTT.

This clone was seen a single time. The genes are TRBV3-1 (or the pseudogene TRBV3-2) and TRBJ2-3; TRBD2 is a possible D gene (5 bases). Germline values: CDR1 LGHDT, CDR2 YNNKEL (reference sequence). V dropped 4 bases and J dropped 3 bases, with 11 bases sitting between them. There are 14 residues in the CDR3. The CDR3 is CASSLRPGTDTQYF. CDR3 bases: TGTGCCAGCAGCCTTCGACCGGGGACAGATACGCAGTATTTT.

V gene TRBV5-1 combines with J gene TRBJ1-2; TRBD1 matches at 7 bases. Per germline, CDR1 SGHRS and CDR2 YFSETQ. The length of the CDR3 is 17 residues. The trim removed 4 bases at V and 8 bases at J, leaving 20 bases unmatched. The CDR3 DNA sequence: TGCGCCAGCAGCCCGGGAGAGGGGGCGGAAAAAGTTCGGGGCTACACCTTC. Translation: CASSPGEGAEKVRGYTF.

This clone was recorded once. The rearrangement uses TRBV28 and TRBJ2-2; 8 bases agree with TRBD1. The CDR3 spans 13 residues. Trimming at V came to 6 bases and at J to 4 bases, leaving 1 base not matched to a gene. Germline V gene data show CDR1 as MDHEN and CDR2 as SYDVKM. The CDR3 bases are TGTGCCAGCAGAACAGGGGGCACCGGGGAGCTGTTTTTT. This gives the protein CASRTGGTGELFF.

This clone was detected only a few times. The V call is TRBV3-1 (or the pseudogene TRBV3-2), the J call TRBJ1-2, with D tentatively TRBD1 (5 bases). Trimming pared 2 bases from V and 8 bases from J, leaving 9 bases between. Germline V CDR1 and CDR2: LGHDT, YNNKEL (reference sequence). The length of the CDR3 is 12 residues. The CDR3 DNA reads TGTGCCAGCAGCCAATCAGGGTTCGGCTACACCTTC. Translated: CASSQSGFGYTF.

This chain uses TRBV5-4 with TRBJ2-1; D may be TRBD1 (7 bases). Germline CDR1 reads SGHNT; CDR2 reads YYREEE (reference sequence). The CDR3 is made up of 15 amino acids. The ends were cut back, 0 bases at V and 4 bases at J, with 11 bases in the middle. The CDR3 spells CASSLAQGRYNEQFF. The CDR3 DNA is TGTGCCAGCAGCTTGGCACAGGGGAGGTACAATGAGCAGTTCTTC. Drawing the rest from reference TRBV5-4 and TRBJ2-1, the complete variable domain is ETGVTQSPTHLIKTRGQQVTLRCSSQSGHNTVSWYQQALGQGPQFIFQYYREEENGRGNFPPRFSGLQFPNYSSELNVNALELDDSALYLCASSLAQGRYNEQFFGPGTRLTVL.

The V gene is TRBV6-5, the J gene TRBJ1-1; D possibly corresponds to TRBD1 (5 bases). Germline CDR1 MNHEY, CDR2 SVGAGI. V shed 7 bases and J shed 9 bases, with 24 bases lying between them. The CDR3 consists of 15 residues. Here the CDR3 reads CASTLTSAGIEQAFF. CDR3 nucleotide sequence: TGTGCCAGCACCCTTACTTCGGCAGGGATAGAACAAGCTTTCTTT.

The chain links TRBV9 to TRBJ1-3; 7 bases agree with TRBD1. V dropped 4 bases and J dropped 1; count of bases not matched to a gene: 8. CDR3 size: 16 residues. Germline CDR1 and CDR2: SGDLS and YYNGEE. The DNA of the CDR3 is TGTGCCAGCAGCTTTTCAGGGGGACGGTCTGGAAACACCATATATTTT. Translation: CASSFSGGRSGNTIYF.

This sequence joins TRBV18 and TRBJ1-5; D perhaps matches TRBD1 (5 bases). V gave up 2 bases and J gave up 5 bases, with 16 bases separating them. Germline values: CDR1 KGHSH, CDR2 LQKENI. This CDR3 has 16 amino acids. The CDR3 is CASSPSRTTLHQPQHF. The CDR3 region has the DNA TGTGCCAGCTCACCATCTCGGACAACCTTGCATCAGCCCCAGCATTTT.

CDR3 nucleotide sequence: TGCGCCAGCAGTCAGTCAAACAGACAGGGAACCGAACCCAAGGTCAATCAGCCCCAGCATTTT. Translation gives CASSQSNRQGTEPKVNQPQHF. The chain couples TRBV23-1 to TRBJ1-5; 7 positions agree with TRBD1. TRBV23-1 is reported as an ORF; its role is uncertain. The CDR3 consists of 21 residues. The V segment lost 3 bases and the J segment 3 bases; nucleotides outside the gene matches: 23.

The chain combines TRBV7-2 with TRBJ2-7, with 8 bases matching TRBD1. Losses at the gene ends were 5 bases for V and 7 bases for J; bases not matched to a gene: 13. The length of the CDR3 is 15 residues. CDR1 SGHTA and CDR2 FQGNSA come from the germline V gene. CDR3 nucleotide sequence: TGTGCCAGCAGCCCGCTCGGGACAGGTCCGGGTGAGCAGTACTTC. As protein: CASSPLGTGPGEQYF. Looking up the rest from reference TRBV7-2 and TRBJ2-7 gives the full variable domain: GAGVSQSPSNKVTEKGKDVELRCDPISGHTALYWYRQSLGQGLEFLIYFQGNSAPDKSGLPSDRFSAERTGGSVSTLTIQRTQQEDSAVYLCASSPLGTGPGEQYFGPGTRLTVT.

CDR3 nucleotides: TGTGCCAGCAGCTTAGACCCAGCAGGGCAGCCCCAGCATTTT. It yields the protein CASSLDPAGQPQHF. This chain links TRBV11-2 with TRBJ1-5; TRBD1 is a possible D gene (5 bases). In germline, CDR1 is SGHAT, CDR2 FQNNGV. This CDR3 contains 14 residues. The V and J ends lost 0 bases and 7 bases respectively, with 10 bases between them.

This rearrangement joins TRBV19 to TRBJ2-1, with 9 bases fitting TRBD1. V was clipped by 5 bases and J by 4 bases; unmatched bases: 3. The CDR3 runs 14 residues. Germline V gene sequence: CDR1 LNHDA, CDR2 SQIVND (reference sequence). CDR3 amino acids: CASSPGQGYNEQFF. Written as DNA, the CDR3 is TGTGCCAGTAGTCCCGGACAGGGGTACAATGAGCAGTTCTTC.

The V gene is TRBV7-2, the J gene TRBJ2-5, with a possible D match to TRBD2 (7 bases). The CDR3 is 16 residues long. Trimming removed 1 base from V and 3 bases from J, with 15 bases in between. Germline V gives CDR1 SGHTA, CDR2 FQGNSA. CDR3 in amino acids: CASSLGGGGLKETQYF. Written as DNA, the CDR3 is TGTGCCAGCAGCTTAGGTGGGGGGGGCCTCAAAGAGACCCAGTACTTC.

The chain is built from TRBV7-3 and TRBJ2-2; 10 bases align to TRBD1. V gave up 5 bases and J gave up 3 bases; unmatched junction bases: 3. CDR1 is SGHTA, CDR2 FQGTGA, per germline. CDR3 length equals 15 residues. The CDR3: CASSPGQGDTGELFF. CDR3 coding DNA: TGTGCCAGCAGCCCCGGACAGGGGGACACCGGGGAGCTGTTTTTT.

The gene calls are TRBV7-8 and TRBJ1-6; D is unresolved. Per germline, CDR1 SGHVS and CDR2 FQNEAQ. The CDR3 is 16 residues long. The V and J ends lost 5 bases and 6 bases respectively, with 17 bases between them. In nucleotides, the CDR3 is TGTGCCAGCAGCCTCCCGCGGGGTTCGATTAATTCACCCCTCCACTTT. As protein: CASSLPRGSINSPLHF.

This chain links TRBV19 with TRBJ2-7; D possibly corresponds to TRBD1 (8 bases). Trimming removed 5 bases from V and 3 bases from J, with 17 bases in between. The CDR3 loop spans 15 amino acids. Looked up from germline, CDR1 is LNHDA and CDR2 is SQIVND (reference sequence). CDR3 sequence: CASSVRQGTIYEQYF. CDR3 sequence (DNA): TGTGCCAGTAGTGTTAGACAGGGGACTATCTACGAGCAGTACTTC. Complete variable domain (other parts from reference TRBV19 and TRBJ2-7): DGGITQSPKYLFRKEGQNVTLSCEQNLNHDAMYWYRQDPGQGLRLIYYSQIVNDFQKGDIAEGYSVSREKKESFPLTVTSAQKNPTAFYLCASSVRQGTIYEQYFGPGTRLTVT.

This clone was seen once. The chain employs TRBV2 and TRBJ2-5, with no clear D. The CDR3 is 14 amino acids. Trimming left V 2 bases short and J 0 bases short, with 7 bases between. Germline CDR1 and CDR2: SNHLY and FYNNEI. The CDR3 is CASSETQYQETQYF. For the CDR3, the DNA is TGTGCCAGCAGTGAAACACAGTACCAAGAGACCCAGTACTTC.

The chain uses TRBV27 and TRBJ2-7, with 12 nucleotides matching TRBD2. This CDR3 has 17 residues. J gave up 2 bases and V 4 bases, and 9 bases lay outside the gene matches. Per the germline V gene, CDR1 is MNHEY and CDR2 is SMNVEV (reference sequence). CDR3 DNA: TGTGCCAGCAGTTCCGTTCGACTAGCGGGGGCCCCCTACGAGCAGTACTTC. This codes for CASSSVRLAGAPYEQYF.

The genes are TRBV6-6 and TRBJ2-1; TRBD1 matches 7 bases. The CDR3 totals 15 residues. Germline V gives CDR1 MNHNY, CDR2 SVGAGI (reference sequence). Unmatched junction bases numbered 10, after V lost 7 bases and J lost 4 bases. The CDR3 protein is CASTLTGVGYNEQFF. The DNA for the CDR3 is TGTGCCAGCACTTTAACAGGGGTTGGATACAATGAGCAGTTCTTC.

The rearrangement joins TRBV6-5 to TRBJ1-4, with D unresolved. The CDR3 covers 15 residues. Germline CDR1 reads MNHEY; CDR2 reads SVGAGI. V lost 0 bases to trimming and J lost 5 bases, with 10 bases between them. CDR3 nucleotide sequence: TGTGCCAGCAGTTACTCGATAAGTCAGAATGAAAAACTGTTTTTT. This codes for CASSYSISQNEKLFF.

The rearrangement joins TRBV7-9 to TRBJ2-7; possibly TRBD1 for D (6 bases). V was shortened by 0 bases and J by 2 bases, with 8 bases between the two germline ends. Germline CDR1 reads SEHNR; CDR2 reads FQNEAQ (reference sequence). The length of the CDR3 is 14 residues. The CDR3 protein is CASSLAGTTYEQYF. The CDR3 region has the DNA TGTGCCAGCAGCTTAGCAGGGACAACCTACGAGCAGTACTTC. Together with reference TRBV7-9 and TRBJ2-7, the CDR3 gives the full variable domain: DTGVSQNPRHKITKRGQNVTFRCDPISEHNRLYWYRQTLGQGPEFLTYFQNEAQLEKSRLLSDRFSAERPKGSFSTLEIQRTEQGDSAMYLCASSLAGTTYEQYFGPGTRLTVT.